These 21 T cell receptor beta chains share one sample of origin, sequenced in a study of PD-1 blockade in classical Hodgkin lymphoma. Here immunoSEQ multiplex PCR was the method, and the copy in TCRdb shows in-frame clones only, minus some. The sample has around 46,000 clones; 90% are singletons. Time point defined: cycle 4 day 1 (C4D1), after five to seven weeks of nivolumab. Exposure to brentuximab vedotin varied, and each patient had relapsed following autologous stem cell transplantation. This specimen was peripheral blood mononuclear cells (PBMCs), taken before the fourth cycle of nivolumab. The receptors were gathered from a human donor with classical Hodgkin lymphoma.

This clone was counted a few times. This chain connects TRBV28 to TRBJ1-1; D call uncertain. CDR3 length equals 12 residues. With 5 bases removed from V and 3 bases from J, the gap between germline ends came to 7 bases. Germline assignment: CDR1 MDHEN and CDR2 SYDVKM. The CDR3 bases are TGTGCCAGCAGTCCCGTTTACACTGAAGCTTTCTTT. Its protein product is CASSPVYTEAFF.

This chain connects TRBV28 to TRBJ2-5; 7 bases match TRBD2. Trimming took 6 bases from V and 3 from J; bases not matched to a gene: 10. The V gene's germline CDR1 is MDHEN and CDR2 SYDVKM. This CDR3 is 15 amino acids long. In nucleotides, the CDR3 is TGTGCCAGCAGCTTGACAACCGGGACTAAAGAGACCCAGTACTTC. Translation: CASSLTTGTKETQYF.

V gene TRBV11-3 combines with J gene TRBJ2-1; 13 nucleotides match TRBD2. This CDR3 is built from 19 residues. The V and J ends lost 4 bases and 2 bases, in that order; junction bases with no gene match: 11. In germline, CDR1 is SGHNT, CDR2 YENEEA. The CDR3 coding sequence is TGTGCCAGCAGCTACGGACTAGCGGGAGTCTTCTTGACCTACAATGAGCAGTTCTTC. Its translation: CASSYGLAGVFLTYNEQFF.

This rearrangement joins TRBV9 to TRBJ2-7; TRBD2 agrees at 7 bases. The germline V gene encodes CDR1 SGDLS and CDR2 YYNGEE. Trimming took 0 bases from V and 4 from J; bases not matched to a gene: 4. The CDR3 has 14 amino acids. The CDR3 sequence: CASSVGRGEYEQYF. CDR3 in DNA: TGTGCCAGCAGCGTAGGTCGGGGGGAGTACGAGCAGTACTTC.

V and J are TRBV11-3 and TRBJ2-7; perhaps TRBD2 as D (6 bases). The germline V and J ends were trimmed by 3 bases and 2 bases, with 14 bases remaining between them. The CDR3 is 15 amino acids. Germline-derived CDR1 and CDR2 are SGHNT and YENEEA. The CDR3 coding sequence is TGTGCCAGCAGCTTCCGGGGCGGGAACCCCTACGAGCAGTACTTC. Translating gives CASSFRGGNPYEQYF.

The chain employs TRBV7-8 and TRBJ2-1, with 9 nucleotides matching TRBD2. Trimming cost V 5 bases and J 2 bases; bases outside gene matches: 13. The germline V gene encodes CDR1 SGHVS and CDR2 FQNEAQ. The length of the CDR3 is 18 residues. CDR3 in amino acids: CASSPRPGLAPTYNEQFF. Here the CDR3 DNA reads TGTGCCAGCAGCCCCCGGCCCGGACTAGCGCCTACCTACAATGAGCAGTTCTTC.

CDR3 DNA sequence: TGTGCCAGCAGTGAACCGGTAGCCTGGGCTGGGGAGACCCAGTACTTC. Translation: CASSEPVAWAGETQYF. The gene calls are TRBV2 and TRBJ2-5; D unclear. CDR1 and CDR2 from the germline V gene are SNHLY and FYNNEI. CDR3 length: 16 residues. V shed 2 bases and J shed 5 bases, with 18 bases lying between them.

This chain's CDR3 is CASSPNTKTYEQYF. CDR3 nucleotides: TGTGCCAGCTCACCTAACACCAAAACCTACGAGCAGTACTTC. This chain joins TRBV18 and TRBJ2-7; D uncertain. Germline V gene data show CDR1 as KGHSH and CDR2 as LQKENI. Trimming removed 3 bases at V and 2 bases at J, with 11 bases between. The length of the CDR3 is 14 residues. The whole variable domain, filled in from reference TRBV18 and TRBJ2-7, reads NAGVMQNPRHLVRRRGQEARLRCSPMKGHSHVYWYRQLPEEGLKFMVYLQKENIIDESGMPKERFSAEFPKEGPSILRIQQVVRGDSAAYFCASSPNTKTYEQYFGPGTRLTVT.

This clone was observed a handful of times. V gene TRBV15 combines with J gene TRBJ1-2; D gene uncertain. CDR3 length: 15 residues. Trimming cost V 0 bases and J 2 bases, with 10 bases left between them. Germline V CDR1 and CDR2: LNHNV, YYDKDF (reference sequence). DNA of the CDR3: TGTGCCACCAGCAGAGATCAAAACAGAAACTATGGCTACACCTTC. Amino acid sequence: CATSRDQNRNYGYTF.

This clone was observed a handful of times. V and J are TRBV25-1 and TRBJ1-6; D unresolved. This CDR3 spans 11 amino acids. Trimming removed 4 bases at V and 14 bases at J, with 9 bases between. The germline V gene has CDR1 MGHDK and CDR2 SYGVNS. DNA of the CDR3: TGTGCCAGCAGTGGCGGTGATTCCCTCCACTTT. Its protein product is CASSGGDSLHF.

The V call is TRBV28, the J call TRBJ1-3, with D possibly being TRBD1 (6 bases). Germline V gene data show CDR1 as MDHEN and CDR2 as SYDVKM. With 8 bases removed from V and 5 bases from J, the gap between germline ends came to 10 bases. The CDR3 length is 12 residues. CDR3 residues: CASQDSRNTIYF. Here the CDR3 DNA reads TGTGCCAGCCAGGACAGTCGAAACACCATATATTTT.

V is TRBV6-4 and J is TRBJ1-4; tentative D call: TRBD1 (6 bases). The CDR3 sequence is 14 residues long. V dropped 11 bases and J dropped 6 bases, with 19 bases sitting between them. Germline V gene data show CDR1 as MRHNA and CDR2 as SNTAGT. The CDR3 sequence: CAHRTDVEYEKLFF. In DNA, the CDR3 is TGTGCCCACCGGACAGATGTGGAGTATGAAAAACTGTTTTTT.

The chain links TRBV2 to TRBJ2-2, with 8 bases matching TRBD2. CDR3 size: 13 residues. J gave up 8 bases and V 7 bases, and 6 bases lay outside the gene matches. From germline, CDR1 is SNHLY and CDR2 FYNNEI. CDR3 amino acids: CASTQAGAGELFF. The CDR3 DNA is TGTGCCAGCACTCAAGCGGGAGCTGGGGAGCTGTTTTTT.

The chain has TRBV6-6 and TRBJ2-1, with 8 bases aligning to TRBD2. Germline V gene sequence: CDR1 MNHNY, CDR2 SVGAGI (reference sequence). The CDR3 covers 14 residues. The junction had 12 bases not matched to a gene; V was cut back by 8 bases and J by 9 bases. The CDR3 region has the DNA TGTGCCAGCGGGATAGGGCGGGAGGTAGGTGAGCAGTTCTTC. Protein: CASGIGREVGEQFF.

This chain connects TRBV6-5 to TRBJ2-7, with D unresolved. The V gene's germline CDR1 is MNHEY and CDR2 SVGAGI. There are 13 residues in the CDR3. Between the trimmed V and J ends, which lost 2 bases and 7 bases, there was a span of 12 bases. The CDR3 region has the DNA TGTGCCAGCAGTTACGAACCGGATCGGGAGCAGTACTTC. The encoded protein is CASSYEPDREQYF.

The rearrangement joins TRBV4-2 to TRBJ2-3; D is undetermined. Germline V CDR1 and CDR2: LGHNA, YNFKEQ. Trimming took 0 bases from V and 3 from J, leaving 4 bases between them. This CDR3 region has 13 residues. CDR3 sequence reads: CASSQEGTDTQYF. For the CDR3, the DNA is TGTGCCAGCAGCCAAGAAGGTACAGATACGCAGTATTTT.

The rearrangement joins TRBV28 to TRBJ2-7, with D maybe TRBD2 (5 bases). Trimming cost V 5 bases and J 3 bases, with 11 bases left between them. This CDR3 contains 13 residues. The germline V gene has CDR1 MDHEN and CDR2 SYDVKM. This CDR3 is CASSPPGGYEQYF. For the CDR3, the DNA is TGTGCCAGCAGTCCCCCAGGAGGCTACGAGCAGTACTTC.

The chain links TRBV19 to TRBJ1-5; no definite D call. Germline V gives CDR1 LNHDA, CDR2 SQIVND (reference sequence). This CDR3 is built from 14 residues. Trimming removed 2 bases at V and 5 bases at J, with 10 bases between. This CDR3 is CASSIMSSDQPQHF. DNA of the CDR3: TGTGCCAGTAGTATAATGTCGAGTGATCAGCCCCAGCATTTT.

The chain carries TRBV12-5 and TRBJ2-7; no clear D. Between the trimmed V and J ends, which lost 2 bases and 5 bases, there was a span of 7 bases. Per germline, CDR1 LGHNT and CDR2 FRNRAP. CDR3 length: 12 residues. CDR3 loop: CASGLIFHEQYF. The CDR3 coding sequence is TGTGCTAGTGGTTTGATCTTCCACGAGCAGTACTTC.

The V and J genes are TRBV11-1 and TRBJ2-7, with 11 bases fitting TRBD2. The CDR3 consists of 15 residues. Germline V CDR1 and CDR2: SGHAT, FQDESV (reference sequence). Losses at the gene ends were 6 bases for V and 3 bases for J; bases not matched to a gene: 7. The CDR3 DNA sequence: TGTGCCAGCAGTTTTTACGGGACTAGCGGCTACGAGCAGTACTTC. Its translation: CASSFYGTSGYEQYF. The full variable domain, completed using reference TRBV11-1 and TRBJ2-7, is EAEVAQSPRYKITEKSQAVAFWCDPISGHATLYWYRQILGQGPELLVQFQDESVVDDSQLPKDRFSAERLKGVDSTLKIQPAELGDSAMYLCASSFYGTSGYEQYFGPGTRLTVT.

The chain uses TRBV29-1 and TRBJ1-1; TRBD1 matches 7 bases. There are 11 residues in the CDR3. V was pared by 7 bases and J by 8 bases, with 7 bases of the junction left unmatched. The V gene's germline CDR1 is SQVTM and CDR2 ANQGSEA. In DNA form, the CDR3 reads TGCAGCGCTGACCCGGGACAGGAAGCTTTCTTT. This encodes CSADPGQEAFF.